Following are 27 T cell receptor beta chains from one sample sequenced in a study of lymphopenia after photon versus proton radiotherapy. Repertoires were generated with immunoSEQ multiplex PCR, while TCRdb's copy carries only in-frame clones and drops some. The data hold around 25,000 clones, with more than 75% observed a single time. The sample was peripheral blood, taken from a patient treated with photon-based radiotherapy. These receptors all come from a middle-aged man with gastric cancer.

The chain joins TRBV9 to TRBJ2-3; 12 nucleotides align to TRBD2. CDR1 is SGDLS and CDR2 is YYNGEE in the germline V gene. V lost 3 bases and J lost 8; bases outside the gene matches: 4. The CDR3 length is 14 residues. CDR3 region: CASSGTSGTRTQYF. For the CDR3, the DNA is TGTGCCAGCAGCGGGACTAGCGGGACCCGTACGCAGTATTTT.

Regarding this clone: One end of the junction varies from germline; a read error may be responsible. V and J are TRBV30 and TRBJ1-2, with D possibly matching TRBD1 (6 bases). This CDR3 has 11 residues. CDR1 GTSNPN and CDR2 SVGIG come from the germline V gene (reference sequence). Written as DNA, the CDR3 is TGTGCCGGGAGGGGGTTAGAAGGCTACACCTTC. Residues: CAGRGLEGYTF. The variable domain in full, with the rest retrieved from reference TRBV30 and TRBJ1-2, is SQTIHQWPATLVQPVGSPLSLECTVEGTSNPNLYWYRQAAGRGLQLLFYSVGIGQISSEVPQNLSASRPQDRQFILSSKKLLLSDSGFYLCAGRGLEGYTFGSGTRLTVV.

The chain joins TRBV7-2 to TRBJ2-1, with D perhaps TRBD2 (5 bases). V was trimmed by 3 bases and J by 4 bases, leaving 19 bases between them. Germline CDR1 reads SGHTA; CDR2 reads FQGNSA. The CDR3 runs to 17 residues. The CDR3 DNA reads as TGTGCCAGCAGCTTGCGGGCGCAGGTCGGCCTGTACAATGAGCAGTTCTTC. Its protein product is CASSLRAQVGLYNEQFF.

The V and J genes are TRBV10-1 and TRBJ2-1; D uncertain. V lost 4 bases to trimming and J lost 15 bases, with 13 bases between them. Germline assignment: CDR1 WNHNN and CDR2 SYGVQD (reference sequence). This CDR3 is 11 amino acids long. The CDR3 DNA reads TGCGCCAGCAGTGTTGCTTTCTATTCGTTCTTC. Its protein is CASSVAFYSFF.

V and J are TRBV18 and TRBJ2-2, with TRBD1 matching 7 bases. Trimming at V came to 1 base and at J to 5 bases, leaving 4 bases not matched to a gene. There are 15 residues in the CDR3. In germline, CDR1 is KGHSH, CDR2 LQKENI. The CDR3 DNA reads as TGTGCCAGCTCACCACGAACAGGGGTTACCGGGGAGCTGTTTTTT. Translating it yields CASSPRTGVTGELFF.

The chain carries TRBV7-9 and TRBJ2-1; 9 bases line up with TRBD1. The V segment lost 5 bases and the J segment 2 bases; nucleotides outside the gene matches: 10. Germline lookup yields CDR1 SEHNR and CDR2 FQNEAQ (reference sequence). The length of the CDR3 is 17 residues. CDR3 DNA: TGTGCCAGCAGCATTTCGGGGGGACAGGGACCCTACAATGAGCAGTTCTTC. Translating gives CASSISGGQGPYNEQFF.

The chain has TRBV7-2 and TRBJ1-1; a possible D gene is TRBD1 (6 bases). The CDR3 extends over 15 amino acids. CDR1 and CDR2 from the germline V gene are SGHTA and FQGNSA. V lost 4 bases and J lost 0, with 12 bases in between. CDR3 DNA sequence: TGTGCCAGCAGCTCCCCGACAGGTTTGAACACTGAAGCTTTCTTT. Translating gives CASSSPTGLNTEAFF.

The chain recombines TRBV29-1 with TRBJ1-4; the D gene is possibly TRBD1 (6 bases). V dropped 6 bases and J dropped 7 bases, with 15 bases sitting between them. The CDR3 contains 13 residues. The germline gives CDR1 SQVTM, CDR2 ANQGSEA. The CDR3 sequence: CSVSDGGREKLFF. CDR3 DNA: TGCAGCGTCTCGGACGGGGGGCGTGAAAAACTGTTTTTT.

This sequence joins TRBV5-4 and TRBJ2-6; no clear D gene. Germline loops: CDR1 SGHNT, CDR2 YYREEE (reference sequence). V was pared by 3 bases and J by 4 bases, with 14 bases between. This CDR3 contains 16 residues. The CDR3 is CASSSRSSAGANVLTF. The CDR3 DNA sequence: TGTGCCAGCAGCTCTCGGAGTTCAGCAGGGGCCAACGTCCTGACTTTC.

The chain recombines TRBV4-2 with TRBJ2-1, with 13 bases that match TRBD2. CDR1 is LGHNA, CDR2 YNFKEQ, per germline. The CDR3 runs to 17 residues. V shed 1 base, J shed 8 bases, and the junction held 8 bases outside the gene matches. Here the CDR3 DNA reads TGTGCCAGCAGCCAAGGGGCGGGACTAGCGGGGTGGGATGAGCAGTTCTTC. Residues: CASSQGAGLAGWDEQFF.

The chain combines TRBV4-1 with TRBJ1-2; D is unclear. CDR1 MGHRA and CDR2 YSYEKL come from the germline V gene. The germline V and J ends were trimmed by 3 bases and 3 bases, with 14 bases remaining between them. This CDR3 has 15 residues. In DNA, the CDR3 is TGCGCCAGCAGCCAGACCCCGGGCCCTTACTATGGCTACACCTTC. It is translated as CASSQTPGPYYGYTF.

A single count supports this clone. CDR3 coding DNA: TGTGCCAGCAGCCAATTCCCCAGGCCGGGGCCAAGGCCCTCTAGCACAGATACGCAGTATTTT. Its translation: CASSQFPRPGPRPSSTDTQYF. The V and J genes are TRBV14 and TRBJ2-3; D possibly uses TRBD1 or TRBD2 (5 bases each). CDR1 SGHDN and CDR2 FVKESK come from the germline V gene. V shed 2 bases and J shed 0 bases, with 27 bases lying between them. The CDR3 runs 21 residues.

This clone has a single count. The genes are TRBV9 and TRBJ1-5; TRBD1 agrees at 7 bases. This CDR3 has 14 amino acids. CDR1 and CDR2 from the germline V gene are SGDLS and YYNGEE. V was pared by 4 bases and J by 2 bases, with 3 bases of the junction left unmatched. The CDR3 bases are TGTGCCAGCAGCACAACAGGGGGCAATCAGCCCCAGCATTTT. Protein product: CASSTTGGNQPQHF.

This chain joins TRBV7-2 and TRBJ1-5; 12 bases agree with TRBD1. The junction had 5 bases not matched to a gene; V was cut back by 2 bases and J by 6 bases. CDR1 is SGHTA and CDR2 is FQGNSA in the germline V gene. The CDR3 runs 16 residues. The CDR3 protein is CASSLSGQGARQPQHF. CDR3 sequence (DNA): TGTGCCAGCAGCTTATCGGGACAGGGGGCGCGTCAGCCCCAGCATTTT.

As DNA, the CDR3 is TGTGCCAGCAGTGGGCTCGGAAACACCATATATTTT. Translation gives CASSGLGNTIYF. J is TRBJ1-3 and V is TRBV6-1, with D unclear. Trimming stripped 4 bases from V and 4 bases from J, with 5 bases between. Germline V CDR1 and CDR2: MNHNS, SASEGT. This CDR3 is built from 12 residues.

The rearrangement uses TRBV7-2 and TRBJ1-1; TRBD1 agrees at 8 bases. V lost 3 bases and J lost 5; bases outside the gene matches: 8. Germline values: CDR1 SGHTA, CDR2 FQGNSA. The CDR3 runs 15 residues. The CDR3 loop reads CASSFETGARTEAFF. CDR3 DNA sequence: TGTGCCAGCAGCTTCGAGACAGGGGCGAGGACTGAAGCTTTCTTT.

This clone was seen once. The CDR3 DNA is TGTGCCAGCAGCTTAGGGACAGGATCCTACGAGCAGTACTTC. Residues: CASSLGTGSYEQYF. This rearrangement joins TRBV7-9 to TRBJ2-5; the match to TRBD1 covers 7 bases. Matching the DNA end better, TRBJ2-7 makes the J call doubtful. Germline-derived CDR1 and CDR2 are SEHNR and FQNEAQ (reference sequence). The CDR3 extends over 14 amino acids.

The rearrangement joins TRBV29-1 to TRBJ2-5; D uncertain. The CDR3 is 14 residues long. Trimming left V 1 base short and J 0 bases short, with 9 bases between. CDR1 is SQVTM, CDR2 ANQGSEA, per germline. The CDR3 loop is CSVEARVYQETQYF. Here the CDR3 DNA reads TGCAGCGTTGAAGCCCGGGTGTACCAAGAGACCCAGTACTTC.

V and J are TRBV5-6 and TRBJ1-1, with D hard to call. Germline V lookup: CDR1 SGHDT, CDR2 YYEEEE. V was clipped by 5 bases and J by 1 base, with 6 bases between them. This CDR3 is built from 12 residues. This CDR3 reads CASRTANTEAFF. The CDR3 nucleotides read TGTGCCAGCAGAACAGCGAACACTGAAGCTTTCTTT. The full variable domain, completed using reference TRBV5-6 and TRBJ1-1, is DAGVTQSPTHLIKTRGQQVTLRCSPKSGHDTVSWYQQALGQGPQFIFQYYEEEERQRGNFPDRFSGHQFPNYSSELNVNALLLGDSALYLCASRTANTEAFFGQGTRLTVV.

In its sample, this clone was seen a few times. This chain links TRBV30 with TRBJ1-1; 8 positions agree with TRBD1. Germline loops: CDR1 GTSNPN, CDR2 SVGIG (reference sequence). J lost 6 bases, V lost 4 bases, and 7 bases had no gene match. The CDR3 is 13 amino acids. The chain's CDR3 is CAWTPWTGPEAFF. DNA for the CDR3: TGTGCCTGGACCCCCTGGACAGGGCCTGAAGCTTTCTTT.

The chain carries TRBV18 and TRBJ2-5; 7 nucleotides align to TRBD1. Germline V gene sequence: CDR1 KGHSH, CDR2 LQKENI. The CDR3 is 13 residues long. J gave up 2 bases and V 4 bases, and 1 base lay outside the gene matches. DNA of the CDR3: TGTGCCAGCTCACAGGGACAGCAAGAGACCCAGTACTTC. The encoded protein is CASSQGQQETQYF.

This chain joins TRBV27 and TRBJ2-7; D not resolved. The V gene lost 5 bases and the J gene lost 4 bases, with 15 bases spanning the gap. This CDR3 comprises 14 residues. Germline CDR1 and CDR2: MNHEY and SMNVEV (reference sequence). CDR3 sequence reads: CASSTSLKVYEQYF. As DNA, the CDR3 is TGTGCCAGCAGTACATCTCTGAAGGTATACGAGCAGTACTTC.

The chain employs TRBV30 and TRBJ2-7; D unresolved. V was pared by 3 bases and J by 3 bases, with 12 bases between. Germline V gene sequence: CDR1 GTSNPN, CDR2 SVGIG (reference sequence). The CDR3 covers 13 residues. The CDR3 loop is CAWSQTTRYEQYF. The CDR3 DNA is TGTGCCTGGAGCCAGACGACCCGCTACGAGCAGTACTTC.

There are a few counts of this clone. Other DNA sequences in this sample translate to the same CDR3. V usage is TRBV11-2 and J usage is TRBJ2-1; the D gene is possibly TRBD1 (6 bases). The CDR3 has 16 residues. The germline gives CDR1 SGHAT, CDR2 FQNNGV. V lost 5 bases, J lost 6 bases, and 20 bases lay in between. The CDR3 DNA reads TGTGCCAGCAGCCGTGGTCGGTACAGGGTTGGCAATGAGCAGTTCTTC. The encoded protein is CASSRGRYRVGNEQFF.

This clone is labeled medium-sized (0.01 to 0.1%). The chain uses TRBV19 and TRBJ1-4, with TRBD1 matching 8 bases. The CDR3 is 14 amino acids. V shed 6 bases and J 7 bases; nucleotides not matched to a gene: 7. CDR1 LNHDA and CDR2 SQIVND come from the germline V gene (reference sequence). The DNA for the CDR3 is TGTGCCAGTAGAGAGCAGGGGGCATTTGAAAAACTGTTTTTT. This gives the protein CASREQGAFEKLFF. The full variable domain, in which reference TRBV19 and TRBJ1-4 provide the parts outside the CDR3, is DGGITQSPKYLFRKEGQNVTLSCEQNLNHDAMYWYRQDPGQGLRLIYYSQIVNDFQKGDIAEGYSVSREKKESFPLTVTSAQKNPTAFYLCASREQGAFEKLFFGSGTQLSVL.

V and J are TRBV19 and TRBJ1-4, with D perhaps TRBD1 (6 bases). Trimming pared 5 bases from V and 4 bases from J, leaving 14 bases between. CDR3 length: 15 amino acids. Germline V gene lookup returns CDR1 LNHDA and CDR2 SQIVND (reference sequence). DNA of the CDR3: TGTGCCAGTAGTCCCAGCGGGGGCGTTAATGAAAAACTGTTTTTT. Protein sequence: CASSPSGGVNEKLFF.

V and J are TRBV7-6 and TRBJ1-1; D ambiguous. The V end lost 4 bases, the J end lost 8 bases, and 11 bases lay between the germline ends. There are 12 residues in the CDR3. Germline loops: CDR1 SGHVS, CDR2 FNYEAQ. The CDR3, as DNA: TGTGCCAGCAGCTCGAGAGGCGGAGAAGCTTTCTTT. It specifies CASSSRGGEAFF. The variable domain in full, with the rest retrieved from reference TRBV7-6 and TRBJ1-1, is GAGVSQSPRYKVTKRGQDVALRCDPISGHVSLYWYRQALGQGPEFLTYFNYEAQQDKSGLPNDRFSAERPEGSISTLTIQRTEQRDSAMYRCASSSRGGEAFFGQGTRLTVV.